Listed here is a single T cell receptor beta chain. CDR3 length: 17 residues. The trim removed 3 bases at V and 0 bases at J, leaving 7 bases unmatched. Germline loops: CDR1 SGHTA, CDR2 FQGNSA. The sample is drawn from a study of blood T cell repertoires in COVID-19. Study at large: T cells, B-cell-depleted T cells, or PBMCs provided the cDNA or gDNA that served as material.

Methods used by the authors: Amplifying reference gene primers gave estimates of nucleated cell counts. The assay was immunoSEQ multiplex PCR, and TCRdb's table has in-frame clones only and misses some. V and J calls and clone size come straight from that table; D and trimming were deduced from the DNA. Of 30,000 to 40,000 clones in the sample, approximately 80% are singletons; the top ten hold 9% to 10%. V gene TRBV7-2 combines with J gene TRBJ2-2, with 7 bases that match TRBD1. This sequence originates from a man between 60 and 75 years old in a cohort sampled during active COVID-19. The sample consisted of peripheral blood. CDR3 amino acids: CASSLDSGTANTGELFF. The DNA of the CDR3 is TGTGCCAGCAGCTTGGATTCCGGGACAGCGAACACCGGGGAGCTGTTTTTT.